The 26 T cell receptor beta chains presented below share a single source sample, sequenced in a study of T cell changes during pregnancy in multiple sclerosis. Clones were read by immunoSEQ multiplex PCR, and TCRdb kept only the in-frame ones, dropping some. The data contain more than 80,000 clones, about 89% of them seen just once; the ten biggest clones take up roughly 3.5%. The sequenced sample was PBMCs, obtained in the first trimester of pregnancy. The receptors originated from a female donor in good health, serving as a control in a pregnancy study. Some clones in this sample may be carry-over from other donors' samples.

This clone has a single count. The J gene is TRBJ1-6, the V gene TRBV28; no clear D gene. Per the germline V gene, CDR1 is MDHEN and CDR2 is SYDVKM. Trimming took 8 bases from V and 4 from J, leaving 18 bases between them. This CDR3 comprises 16 residues. CDR3 DNA sequence: TGTGCCAGCCGATCTAAGAGCGGACTTTATAATTCACCCCTCCACTTT. This gives the protein CASRSKSGLYNSPLHF.

The chain uses TRBV27 and TRBJ1-2; D is perhaps TRBD1 (5 bases). The V end was cut by 3 bases, the J end by 10 bases, with 15 bases between. Per the germline V gene, CDR1 is MNHEY and CDR2 is SMNVEV (reference sequence). This CDR3 spans 13 amino acids. CDR3 in DNA: TGTGCCAGCAGTTTCATCCCCCCCAGGGACTACACCTTC. Its protein product is CASSFIPPRDYTF.

The rearrangement links TRBV4-1 to TRBJ2-1; weak D call: TRBD2 (6 bases). V was shortened by 1 base and J by 3 bases, with 16 bases between the two germline ends. From germline, CDR1 is MGHRA and CDR2 YSYEKL. The CDR3 extends over 17 amino acids. CDR3: CASSQGVDGSSYNEQFF. The CDR3 DNA sequence: TGCGCCAGCAGCCAAGGAGTGGACGGGAGTAGCTACAATGAGCAGTTCTTC.

The genes are TRBV28 and TRBJ2-1, with 8 nucleotides matching TRBD1. From germline, CDR1 is MDHEN and CDR2 SYDVKM. The CDR3 is 17 residues long. V trimming: 2 bases; J trimming: 6 bases; junction bases outside the gene matches: 12. This CDR3 reads CASSLTGVRGRANEQFF. The CDR3 DNA is TGTGCCAGCAGTTTAACGGGGGTCAGGGGGCGAGCCAATGAGCAGTTCTTC.

The chain employs TRBV6-5 and TRBJ1-1; D remains ambiguous. The CDR3 consists of 14 residues. Germline CDR1 and CDR2: MNHEY and SVGAGI. The ends were cut back, 5 bases at V and 8 bases at J, with 18 bases in the middle. Written as DNA, the CDR3 is TGTGCCAGCAGTCCCCCGAGGCGGGGTTCCGAAGCTTTCTTT. Amino acid sequence: CASSPPRRGSEAFF.

The chain couples TRBV7-9 to TRBJ2-7, with D perhaps TRBD1 (5 bases). V was shortened by 3 bases and J by 4 bases, with 13 bases between the two germline ends. This CDR3 contains 14 residues. Germline loops: CDR1 SEHNR, CDR2 FQNEAQ (reference sequence). The CDR3 sequence is CASSFEPRAYEQYF. In nucleotides, the CDR3 is TGTGCCAGCAGCTTCGAACCCAGGGCATACGAGCAGTACTTC.

This clone appeared a few times. The chain links TRBV18 to TRBJ2-5; 7 nucleotides match TRBD1. The CDR3 covers 12 residues. Germline V gives CDR1 KGHSH, CDR2 LQKENI. The J segment lost 9 bases and the V segment lost 2 bases, leaving 3 bases of the junction unmatched. This CDR3 reads CASSPDDRAQYF. For the CDR3, the DNA is TGTGCCAGCTCACCAGACGACAGGGCCCAGTACTTC. Complete variable domain (other parts from reference TRBV18 and TRBJ2-5): NAGVMQNPRHLVRRRGQEARLRCSPMKGHSHVYWYRQLPEEGLKFMVYLQKENIIDESGMPKERFSAEFPKEGPSILRIQQVVRGDSAAYFCASSPDDRAQYFGPGTRLLVL.

The chain carries TRBV11-3 and TRBJ2-1, with 8 nucleotides matching TRBD2. V was pared by 7 bases and J by 10 bases, with 12 bases of the junction left unmatched. Per the germline V gene, CDR1 is SGHNT and CDR2 is YENEEA. This CDR3 is built from 14 residues. CDR3 sequence reads: CASKIGGASEEQFF. In DNA form, the CDR3 reads TGTGCCAGCAAAATCGGGGGGGCCAGCGAGGAGCAGTTCTTC.

This chain links TRBV28 with TRBJ2-1, with 10 nucleotides matching TRBD1. J gave up 2 bases and V 4 bases, and 5 bases lay outside the gene matches. CDR1 and CDR2 from the germline V gene are MDHEN and SYDVKM. The CDR3 contains 16 residues. The CDR3, as DNA: TGTGCCAGCAGTTCGGGACAGGGGTTCCCCTACAATGAGCAGTTCTTC. Its translation: CASSSGQGFPYNEQFF.

J is TRBJ2-3 and V is TRBV29-1, with TRBD1 matching 9 bases. Germline V gene lookup returns CDR1 SQVTM and CDR2 ANQGSEA. The V gene end was trimmed by 7 bases and the J gene end by 0 bases; junction bases not matched to a gene: 2. The CDR3 extends over 13 amino acids. CDR3 nucleotides: TGCAGCGCCGGACAGGGGAGCACAGATACGCAGTATTTT. Amino acids: CSAGQGSTDTQYF.

This clone was picked up a small number of times. J is TRBJ1-2 and V is TRBV28; D is unresolved. Per germline, CDR1 MDHEN and CDR2 SYDVKM. V shed 4 bases and J shed 0 bases, with 12 bases lying between them. CDR3 length equals 15 residues. For the CDR3, the DNA is TGTGCCAGCAGTTCAACTTGGAGGGCTAACTATGGCTACACCTTC. Translating it yields CASSSTWRANYGYTF.

The chain couples TRBV19 to TRBJ2-3; D may be TRBD2 (6 bases). V was trimmed by 8 bases and J by 2 bases, leaving 14 bases between them. The CDR3 is 14 residues long. The germline gives CDR1 LNHDA, CDR2 SQIVND (reference sequence). The CDR3 here is CASGRGTYTDTQYF. The CDR3 nucleotides read TGTGCCAGTGGGCGCGGGACCTACACAGATACGCAGTATTTT.

This chain links TRBV28 with TRBJ2-4; tentatively, D is TRBD2 (7 bases). Trimming removed 4 bases from V and 7 bases from J, with 17 bases in between. Germline-derived CDR1 and CDR2 are MDHEN and SYDVKM. CDR3 length: 15 amino acids. The CDR3 nucleotides are TGTGCCAGCAGTTCACGGGGAGGGGGGAGGAACATTCAGTACTTC. Translating it yields CASSSRGGGRNIQYF.

The chain combines TRBV7-8 with TRBJ2-5, with D possibly TRBD2 on 6 matching bases. Deletions cut 3 bases from V and 4 bases from J, with 9 bases between. The CDR3 has 13 residues. CDR1 and CDR2 (germline): SGHVS, FQNEAQ. CDR3 nucleotides: TGTGCCAGCAGCTTCTTGGGGGGAGAGACCCAGTACTTC. Translation gives CASSFLGGETQYF.

J is TRBJ2-7 and V is TRBV21-1; the D segment call TRBD2 is taken from the table without a DNA check. TRBV21-1 is assigned pseudogene status. The CDR3 contains 13 residues. CDR3 nucleotides: TGTGCCAGCAGCTCTTCGGGGTTTGGCGAGCAGTACTTC. It translates to CASSSSGFGEQYF.

The J gene is TRBJ2-5, the V gene TRBV14, with D possibly being TRBD1 (6 bases). CDR1 and CDR2 from the germline V gene are SGHDN and FVKESK. The CDR3 length is 15 residues. The germline V and J ends were trimmed by 4 bases and 3 bases, with 15 bases remaining between them. CDR3 protein: CASSPLGKGEETQYF. The DNA for the CDR3 is TGTGCCAGCAGCCCCCTTGGGAAGGGGGAAGAGACCCAGTACTTC.

This clone was seen just once. V and J are TRBV6-4 and TRBJ2-7; 8 bases line up with TRBD2. Trimming at V came to 3 bases and at J to 4 bases, leaving 17 bases not matched to a gene. CDR3 length equals 18 residues. Germline CDR1 MRHNA, CDR2 SNTAGT. The CDR3 is CASSESYYRGGRSYEQYF. In nucleotides, the CDR3 is TGTGCCAGCAGTGAGTCGTACTACCGGGGGGGCCGTTCTTACGAGCAGTACTTC.

The chain carries TRBV28 and TRBJ1-2, with D possibly matching TRBD1 (5 bases). The V end was cut by 6 bases, the J end by 6 bases, with 20 bases between. This CDR3 is 15 amino acids long. CDR1 is MDHEN and CDR2 is SYDVKM in the germline V gene. The CDR3 sequence: CASSLTVGSGHGYTF. CDR3 DNA sequence: TGTGCCAGCAGCCTGACAGTAGGGTCAGGGCATGGCTACACCTTC.

This sequence joins TRBV28 and TRBJ2-7, with D maybe TRBD2 (6 bases). CDR1 and CDR2 (germline): MDHEN, SYDVKM. V was pared by 5 bases and J by 3 bases, with 14 bases between. The CDR3 is 14 amino acids. As DNA, the CDR3 is TGTGCCAGCAGTCCCTCGGGGACTGGCTACGAGCAGTACTTC. Its protein product is CASSPSGTGYEQYF.

The chain links TRBV2 to TRBJ2-1; D is uncertain. The V and J ends lost 4 bases and 0 bases respectively, with 16 bases between them. The CDR3 totals 17 residues. In germline, CDR1 is SNHLY, CDR2 FYNNEI. CDR3 in amino acids: CASSGEVTTNSYNEQFF. Here the CDR3 DNA reads TGTGCCAGCAGTGGAGAGGTAACGACCAACTCCTACAATGAGCAGTTCTTC.

The chain joins TRBV19 to TRBJ2-3; D is undetermined. CDR3 size: 14 residues. Per germline, CDR1 LNHDA and CDR2 SQIVND (reference sequence). The germline V and J ends were trimmed by 5 bases and 3 bases, with 12 bases remaining between them. The CDR3 loop is CASSATIPTDTQYF. CDR3 sequence (DNA): TGTGCCAGTAGTGCCACTATACCGACAGATACGCAGTATTTT.

The chain recombines TRBV28 with TRBJ2-2; weak D call: TRBD2 (6 bases). CDR3 length equals 14 residues. Between the trimmed V and J ends, which lost 4 bases and 3 bases, there was a span of 9 bases. Germline V CDR1 and CDR2: MDHEN, SYDVKM. CDR3 nucleotides: TGTGCCAGCAGTTCCCCGGGGGACACCGGGGAGCTGTTTTTT. Amino acids: CASSSPGDTGELFF. The full variable domain, its missing parts supplied by reference TRBV28 and TRBJ2-2, is DVKVTQSSRYLVKRTGEKVFLECVQDMDHENMFWYRQDPGLGLRLIYFSYDVKMKEKGDIPEGYSVSREKKERFSLILESASTNQTSMYLCASSSPGDTGELFFGEGSRLTVL.

The J gene is TRBJ2-3, the V gene TRBV6-4; a weak D match, TRBD2 (6 bases). CDR3 length equals 13 residues. Germline CDR1 MRHNA, CDR2 SNTAGT. The V gene lost 5 bases and the J gene lost 0 bases, with 6 bases spanning the gap. The CDR3 coding sequence is TGTGCCAGCAGTAGCGGGAGCACAGATACGCAGTATTTT. It yields the protein CASSSGSTDTQYF.

The chain uses TRBV5-5 and TRBJ2-5; tentatively, D is TRBD1 (5 bases). The CDR3 runs 15 residues. CDR1 is SGHKS and CDR2 is YYEKEE in the germline V gene (reference sequence). Between the trimmed V and J ends, which lost 3 bases and 1 base, there was a span of 13 bases. Here the CDR3 reads CASSWGGGGQETQYF. The CDR3 nucleotides are TGTGCCAGCAGCTGGGGCGGCGGCGGCCAAGAGACCCAGTACTTC.

V is TRBV7-9 and J is TRBJ1-4, with D perhaps TRBD1 (6 bases). CDR3 length: 14 residues. CDR1 is SEHNR, CDR2 FQNEAQ, per germline (reference sequence). Deletions cut 4 bases from V and 8 bases from J, with 14 bases between. This CDR3 reads CASSSGTQGEKLFF. The CDR3 nucleotides read TGTGCCAGCAGCTCCGGGACCCAGGGGGAAAAACTGTTTTTT.

The chain is built from TRBV4-2 and TRBJ1-6, with TRBD1 as a possible D gene (6 bases). Trimming removed 4 bases at V and 6 bases at J, with 16 bases between. CDR1 is LGHNA and CDR2 is YNFKEQ in the germline V gene. The CDR3 covers 16 residues. In DNA form, the CDR3 reads TGTGCCAGCAGCCTGGTCGGGGGGCAGGGTAATTCACCCCTCCACTTT. The encoded protein is CASSLVGGQGNSPLHF.